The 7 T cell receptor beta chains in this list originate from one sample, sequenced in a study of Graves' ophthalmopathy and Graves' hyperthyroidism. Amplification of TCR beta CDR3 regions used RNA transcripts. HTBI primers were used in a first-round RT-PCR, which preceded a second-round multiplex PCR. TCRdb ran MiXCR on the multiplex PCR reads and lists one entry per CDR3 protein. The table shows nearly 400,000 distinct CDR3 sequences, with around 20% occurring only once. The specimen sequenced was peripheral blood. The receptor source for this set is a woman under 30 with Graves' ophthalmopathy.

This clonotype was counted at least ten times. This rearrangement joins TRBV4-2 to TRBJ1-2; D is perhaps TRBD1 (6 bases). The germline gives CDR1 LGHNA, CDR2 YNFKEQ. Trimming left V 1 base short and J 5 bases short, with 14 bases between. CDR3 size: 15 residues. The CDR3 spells CASSQVTGSSYGYTF. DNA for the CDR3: TGTGCCAGCAGCCAAGTGACAGGCAGCTCTTATGGCTACACCTTC.

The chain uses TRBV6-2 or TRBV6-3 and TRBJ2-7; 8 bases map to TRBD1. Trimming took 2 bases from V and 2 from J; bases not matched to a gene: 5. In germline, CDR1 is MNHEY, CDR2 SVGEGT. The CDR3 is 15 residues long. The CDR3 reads CASSYPGTGTYEQYF. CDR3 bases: TGTGCCAGCAGTTACCCCGGGACAGGAACCTACGAGCAGTACTTC.

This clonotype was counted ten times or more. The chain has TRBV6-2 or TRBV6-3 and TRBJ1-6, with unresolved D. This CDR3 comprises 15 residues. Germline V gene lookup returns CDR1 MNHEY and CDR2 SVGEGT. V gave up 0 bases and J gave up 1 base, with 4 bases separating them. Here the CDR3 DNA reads TGTGCCAGCAGTTACTCGAGGTCCTATAATTCACCCCTCCACTTT. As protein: CASSYSRSYNSPLHF.

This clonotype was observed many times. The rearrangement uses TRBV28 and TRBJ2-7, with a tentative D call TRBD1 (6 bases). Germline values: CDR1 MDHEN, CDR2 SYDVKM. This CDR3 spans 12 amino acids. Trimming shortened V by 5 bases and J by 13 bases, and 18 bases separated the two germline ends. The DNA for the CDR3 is TGTGCCAGCAGTCCACACAGGGAAGAGAGCTACTTC. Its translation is CASSPHREESYF.

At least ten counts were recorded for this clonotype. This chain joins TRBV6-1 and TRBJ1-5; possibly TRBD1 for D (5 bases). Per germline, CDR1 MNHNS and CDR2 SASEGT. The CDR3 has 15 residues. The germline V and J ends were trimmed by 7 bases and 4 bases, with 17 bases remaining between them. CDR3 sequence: CASKGDKGWNQPQHF. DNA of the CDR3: TGTGCCAGCAAGGGCGACAAGGGGTGGAATCAGCCCCAGCATTTT.

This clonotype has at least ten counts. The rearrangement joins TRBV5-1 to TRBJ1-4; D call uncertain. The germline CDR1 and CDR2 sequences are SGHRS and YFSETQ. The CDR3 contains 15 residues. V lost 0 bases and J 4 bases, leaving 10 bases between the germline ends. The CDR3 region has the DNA TGCGCCAGCAGCTTGGATAGCCGGATTAATGAAAAACTGTTTTTT. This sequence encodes CASSLDSRINEKLFF.

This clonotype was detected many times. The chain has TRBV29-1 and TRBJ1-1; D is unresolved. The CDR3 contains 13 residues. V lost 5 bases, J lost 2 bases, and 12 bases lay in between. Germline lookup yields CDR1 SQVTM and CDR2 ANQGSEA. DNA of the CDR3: TGCAGCGTTCTCGGGGAGGTAAACACTGAAGCTTTCTTT. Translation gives CSVLGEVNTEAFF. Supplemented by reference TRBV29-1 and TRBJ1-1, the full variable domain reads SAVISQKPSRDICQRGTSLTIQCQVDSQVTMMFWYRQQPGQSLTLIATANQGSEATYESGFVIDKFPISRPNLTFSTLTVSNMSPEDSSIYLCSVLGEVNTEAFFGQGTRLTVV.